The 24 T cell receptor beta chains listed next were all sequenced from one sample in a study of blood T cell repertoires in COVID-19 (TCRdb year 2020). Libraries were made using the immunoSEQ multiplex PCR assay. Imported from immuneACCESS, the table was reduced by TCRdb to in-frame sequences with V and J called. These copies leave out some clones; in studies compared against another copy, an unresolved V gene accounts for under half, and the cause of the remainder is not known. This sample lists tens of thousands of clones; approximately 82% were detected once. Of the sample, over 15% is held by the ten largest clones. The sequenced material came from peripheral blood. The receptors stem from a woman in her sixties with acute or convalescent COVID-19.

CDR3 sequence: CSVPGQGNEKLFF. CDR3 nucleotides: TGCAGCGTCCCGGGACAGGGGAATGAAAAACTGTTTTTT. The chain combines TRBV29-1 with TRBJ1-4; TRBD1 matches 10 bases. V lost 6 bases, J lost 5 bases, and 3 bases stayed unmatched. The CDR3 has 13 amino acids. Germline-derived CDR1 and CDR2 are SQVTM and ANQGSEA.

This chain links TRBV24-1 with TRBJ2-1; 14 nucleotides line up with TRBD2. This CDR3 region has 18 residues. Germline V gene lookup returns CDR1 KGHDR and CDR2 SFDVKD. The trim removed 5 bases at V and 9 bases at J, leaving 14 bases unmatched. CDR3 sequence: CATSALAPGLAGVSEQFF. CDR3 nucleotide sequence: TGTGCCACCAGTGCCTTGGCACCGGGACTAGCGGGAGTAAGTGAGCAGTTCTTC.

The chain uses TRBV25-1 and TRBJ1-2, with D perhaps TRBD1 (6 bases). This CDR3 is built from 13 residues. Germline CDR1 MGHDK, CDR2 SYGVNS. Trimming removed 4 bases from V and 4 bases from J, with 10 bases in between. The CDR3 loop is CASSGGHLYGYTF. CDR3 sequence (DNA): TGTGCCAGCAGTGGGGGACACCTCTATGGCTACACCTTC.

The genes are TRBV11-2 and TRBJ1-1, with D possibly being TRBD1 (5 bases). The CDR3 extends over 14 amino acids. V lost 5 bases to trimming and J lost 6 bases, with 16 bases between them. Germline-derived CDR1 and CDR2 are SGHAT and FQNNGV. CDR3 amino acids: CASSRDPGRAEAFF. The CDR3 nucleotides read TGTGCCAGCAGCCGGGACCCCGGGAGGGCTGAAGCTTTCTTT.

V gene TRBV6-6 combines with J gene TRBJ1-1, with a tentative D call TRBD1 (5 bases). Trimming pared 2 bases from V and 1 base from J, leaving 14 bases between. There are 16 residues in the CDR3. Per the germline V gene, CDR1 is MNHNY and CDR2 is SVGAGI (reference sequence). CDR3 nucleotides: TGTGCCAGCAGTTACCGGGAGGCAGGGAGGAACACTGAAGCTTTCTTT. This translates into CASSYREAGRNTEAFF.

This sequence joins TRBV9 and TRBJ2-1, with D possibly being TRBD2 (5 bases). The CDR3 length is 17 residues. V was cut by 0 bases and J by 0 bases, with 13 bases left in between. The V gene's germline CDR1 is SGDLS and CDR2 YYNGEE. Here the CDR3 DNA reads TGTGCCAGCAGCGTAGAAAAGCCGGGGAGCTCCTACAATGAGCAGTTCTTC. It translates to CASSVEKPGSSYNEQFF.

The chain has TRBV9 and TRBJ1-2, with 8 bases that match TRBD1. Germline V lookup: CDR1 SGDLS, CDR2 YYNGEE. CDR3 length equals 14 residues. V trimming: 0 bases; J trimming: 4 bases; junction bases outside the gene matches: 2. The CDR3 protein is CASSVDGTGYGYTF. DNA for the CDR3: TGTGCCAGCAGCGTAGATGGGACAGGCTATGGCTACACCTTC.

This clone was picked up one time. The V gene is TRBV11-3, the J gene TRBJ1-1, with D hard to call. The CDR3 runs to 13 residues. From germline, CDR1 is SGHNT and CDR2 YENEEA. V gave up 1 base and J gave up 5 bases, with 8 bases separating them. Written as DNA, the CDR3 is TGTGCCAGCAGCTTAGGTCCTGAGACTGAAGCTTTCTTT. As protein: CASSLGPETEAFF.

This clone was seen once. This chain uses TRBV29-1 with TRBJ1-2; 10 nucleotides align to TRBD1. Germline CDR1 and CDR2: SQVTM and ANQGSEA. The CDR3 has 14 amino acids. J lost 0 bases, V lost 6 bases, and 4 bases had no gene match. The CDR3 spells CSVRTGGTNYGYTF. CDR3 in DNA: TGCAGCGTGAGGACAGGGGGGACTAACTATGGCTACACCTTC.

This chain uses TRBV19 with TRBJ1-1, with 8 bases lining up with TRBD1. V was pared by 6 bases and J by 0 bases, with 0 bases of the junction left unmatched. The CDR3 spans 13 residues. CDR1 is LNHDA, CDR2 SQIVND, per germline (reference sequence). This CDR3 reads CASRDRVNTEAFF. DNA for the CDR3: TGTGCCAGTAGGGACAGGGTGAACACTGAAGCTTTCTTT. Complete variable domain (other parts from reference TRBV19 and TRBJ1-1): DGGITQSPKYLFRKEGQNVTLSCEQNLNHDAMYWYRQDPGQGLRLIYYSQIVNDFQKGDIAEGYSVSREKKESFPLTVTSAQKNPTAFYLCASRDRVNTEAFFGQGTRLTVV.

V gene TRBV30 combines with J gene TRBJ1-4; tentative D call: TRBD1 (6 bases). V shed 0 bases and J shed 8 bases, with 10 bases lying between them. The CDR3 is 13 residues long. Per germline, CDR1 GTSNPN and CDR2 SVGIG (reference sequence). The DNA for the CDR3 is TGTGCCTGGAGTGTCGTCAGGGGCGAAAAACTGTTTTTT. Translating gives CAWSVVRGEKLFF.

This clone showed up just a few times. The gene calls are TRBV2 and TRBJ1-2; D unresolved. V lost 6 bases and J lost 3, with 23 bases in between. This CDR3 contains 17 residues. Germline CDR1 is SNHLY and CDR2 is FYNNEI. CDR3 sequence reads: CASRERGASPMDYGYTF. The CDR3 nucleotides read TGTGCCAGCAGAGAGCGAGGTGCTTCCCCGATGGACTATGGCTACACCTTC.

The CDR3 reads CATSDSDRGWGEQFF. The CDR3 coding sequence is TGTGCCACCAGTGATTCAGACAGGGGGTGGGGTGAGCAGTTCTTC. The chain links TRBV24-1 to TRBJ2-1; 9 bases are shared with TRBD1. The CDR3 has 15 residues. Germline V gives CDR1 KGHDR, CDR2 SFDVKD. The V gene end was trimmed by 2 bases and the J gene end by 9 bases; junction bases not matched to a gene: 7.

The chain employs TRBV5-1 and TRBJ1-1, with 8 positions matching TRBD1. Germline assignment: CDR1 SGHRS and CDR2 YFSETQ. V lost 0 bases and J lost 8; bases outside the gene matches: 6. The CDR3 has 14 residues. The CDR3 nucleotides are TGCGCCAGCAGCTTGGGGCAGGGGGCTTCGGAAGCTTTCTTT. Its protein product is CASSLGQGASEAFF.

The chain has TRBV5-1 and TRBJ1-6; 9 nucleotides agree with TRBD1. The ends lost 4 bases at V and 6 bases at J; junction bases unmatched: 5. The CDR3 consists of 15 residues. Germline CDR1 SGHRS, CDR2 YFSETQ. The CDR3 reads CASSLRDRVNSPLHF. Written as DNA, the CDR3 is TGCGCCAGCAGCCTTAGGGACAGGGTTAATTCACCCCTCCACTTT.

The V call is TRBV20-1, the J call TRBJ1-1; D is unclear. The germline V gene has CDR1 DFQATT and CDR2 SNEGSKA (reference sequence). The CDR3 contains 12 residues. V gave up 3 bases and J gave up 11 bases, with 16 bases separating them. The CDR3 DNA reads TGCAGTGCTAGTATGATACCCCACGGGGCTTTCTTT. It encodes CSASMIPHGAFF.

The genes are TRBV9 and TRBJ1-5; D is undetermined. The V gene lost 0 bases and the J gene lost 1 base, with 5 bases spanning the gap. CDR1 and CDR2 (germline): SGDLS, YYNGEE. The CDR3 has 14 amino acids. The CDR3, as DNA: TGTGCCAGCAGCGTAGGGCCCAGCAATCAGCCCCAGCATTTT. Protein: CASSVGPSNQPQHF.

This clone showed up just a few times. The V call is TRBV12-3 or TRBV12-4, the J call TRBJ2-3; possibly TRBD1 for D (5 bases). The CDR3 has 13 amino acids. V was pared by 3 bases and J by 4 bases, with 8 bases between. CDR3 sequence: CASSFRGSDTQYF. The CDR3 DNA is TGTGCCAGCAGTTTTAGGGGCTCAGATACGCAGTATTTT.

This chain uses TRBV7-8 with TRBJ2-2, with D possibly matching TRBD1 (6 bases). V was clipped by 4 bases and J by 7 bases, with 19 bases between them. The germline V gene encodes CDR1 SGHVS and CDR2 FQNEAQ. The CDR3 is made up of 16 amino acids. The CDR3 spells CASSSYVQGSIGELFF. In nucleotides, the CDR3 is TGTGCCAGCAGCTCCTATGTTCAGGGGTCAATCGGGGAGCTGTTTTTT.

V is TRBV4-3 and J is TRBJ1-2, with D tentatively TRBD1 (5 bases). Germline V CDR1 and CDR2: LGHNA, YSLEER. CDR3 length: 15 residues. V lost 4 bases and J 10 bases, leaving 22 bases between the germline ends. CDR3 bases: TGCGCCAGCAGCCCGGCTACGTGGGACGGGGGTCCCTACACCTTC. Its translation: CASSPATWDGGPYTF.

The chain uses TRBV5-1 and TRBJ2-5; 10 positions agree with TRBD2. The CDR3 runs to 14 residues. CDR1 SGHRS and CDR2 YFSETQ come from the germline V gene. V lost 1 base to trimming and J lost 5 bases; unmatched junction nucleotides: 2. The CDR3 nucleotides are TGCGCCAGCAGCTTGTATAGCGGGAGGGAGACCCAGTACTTC. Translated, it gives CASSLYSGRETQYF.

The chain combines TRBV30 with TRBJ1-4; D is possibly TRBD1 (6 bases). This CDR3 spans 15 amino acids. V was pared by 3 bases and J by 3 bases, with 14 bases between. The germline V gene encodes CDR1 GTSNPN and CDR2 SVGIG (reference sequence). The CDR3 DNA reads TGTGCCTGGAGCGACGCGGGGGGCCCTAATGAAAAACTGTTTTTT. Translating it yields CAWSDAGGPNEKLFF.

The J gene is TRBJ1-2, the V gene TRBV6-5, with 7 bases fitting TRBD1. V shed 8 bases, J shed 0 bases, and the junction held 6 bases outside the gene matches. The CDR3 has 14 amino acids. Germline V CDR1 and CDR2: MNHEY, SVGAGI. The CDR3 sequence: CASSRGQTNYGYTF. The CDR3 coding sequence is TGTGCCAGCTCAAGGGGACAGACTAACTATGGCTACACCTTC.

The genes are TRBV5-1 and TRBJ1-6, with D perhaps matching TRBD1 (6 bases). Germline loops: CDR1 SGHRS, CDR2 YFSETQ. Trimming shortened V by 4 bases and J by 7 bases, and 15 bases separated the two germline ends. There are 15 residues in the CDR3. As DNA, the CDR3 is TGCGCCAGCAGCCCATCTGGACAGAAGAATTCACCCCTCCACTTT. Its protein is CASSPSGQKNSPLHF. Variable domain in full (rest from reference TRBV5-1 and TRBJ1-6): KAGVTQTPRYLIKTRGQQVTLSCSPISGHRSVSWYQQTPGQGLQFLFEYFSETQRNKGNFPGRFSGRQFSNSRSEMNVSTLELGDSALYLCASSPSGQKNSPLHFGNGTRLTVT.